The 11 T cell receptor beta chains below come from one sample, sequenced in a study of low-dose radiotherapy and immunotherapy resistance in tumors. TRAV and TRBV primers primed cDNA for both TCRalpha and TCRbeta. Over around 19 PCR cycles, TCRs were amplified from a constant-region primer and V-primer adapter. TCRdb re-called the reads with MiXCR, one entry per CDR3 protein. This table has 35,000 to 50,000 distinct CDR3 sequences, 25% appearing once. Time point meaning: after trial treatment. As for treatment: LDRT plus nivolumab, ipilimumab, low-dose cyclophosphamide and aspirin (RACIN trial). The sequencing used PBMCs, collected after low-dose radiotherapy plus immunotherapy. The receptors come from a male donor with prostate cancer.

The V call is TRBV3-1, the J call TRBJ1-4; 7 positions match TRBD1. V gave up 3 bases and J gave up 4 bases; unmatched junction bases: 5. Per the germline V gene, CDR1 is LGHDT and CDR2 is YNNKEL (reference sequence). There are 15 residues in the CDR3. In DNA form, the CDR3 reads TGTGCCAGCAGCCAGCCGGGACAGCTTAATGAAAAACTGTTTTTT. Translating it yields CASSQPGQLNEKLFF.

This clonotype was seen repeatedly, ten times or more. The CDR3 region has the DNA TGTGCCAGCAGCCAAGATTTCGACGAGCAGTACTTC. Protein sequence: CASSQDFDEQYF. This chain connects TRBV3-1 to TRBJ2-7; D is uncertain. Per the germline V gene, CDR1 is LGHDT and CDR2 is YNNKEL (reference sequence). CDR3 length: 12 residues. The germline V and J ends were trimmed by 0 bases and 5 bases, with 5 bases remaining between them.

This clonotype has a count of ten or more. The rearrangement uses TRBV7-9 and TRBJ2-1; a possible D gene is TRBD2 (6 bases). CDR1 SEHNR and CDR2 FQNEAQ come from the germline V gene (reference sequence). This CDR3 has 14 amino acids. Trimming stripped 7 bases from V and 5 bases from J, with 15 bases between. The CDR3 DNA follows: TGTGCCAGCAAAAGGAGGGAGTCGAACAATGAGCAGTTCTTC. It is translated as CASKRRESNNEQFF.

This clonotype was counted many times. The chain links TRBV28 to TRBJ2-7; D may match TRBD1 or TRBD2 (5 bases each). Trimming shortened V by 6 bases and J by 2 bases, and 14 bases separated the two germline ends. Germline values: CDR1 MDHEN, CDR2 SYDVKM. The CDR3 loop spans 14 amino acids. CDR3 sequence: CASRSPGRTYEQYF. The CDR3 bases are TGTGCCAGCAGGTCACCGGGACGGACCTACGAGCAGTACTTC.

The chain is built from TRBV18 and TRBJ1-2, with D maybe TRBD1 (6 bases). The V gene's germline CDR1 is KGHSH and CDR2 LQKENI. V lost 3 bases and J 8 bases, leaving 13 bases between the germline ends. The CDR3 is 13 amino acids. CDR3 bases: TGTGCCAGCTCACCGGCAGGGGAGGGAGGCTACACCTTC. This codes for CASSPAGEGGYTF.

This clonotype came up many times. V is TRBV4-2 and J is TRBJ2-3; weak D call: TRBD2 (5 bases). V lost 1 base and J 5 bases, leaving 10 bases between the germline ends. The CDR3 spans 14 residues. The V gene's germline CDR1 is LGHNA and CDR2 YNFKEQ. The CDR3 sequence is CASSQVPGEDTQYF. CDR3 bases: TGTGCCAGCAGCCAAGTCCCCGGGGAAGATACGCAGTATTTT.

A word on this clonotype: With only one base between it and a far larger clone, this is likely a read error. The V gene is TRBV9, the J gene TRBJ2-1, with D tentatively TRBD1 (5 bases). The CDR3 length is 16 residues. The V end was cut by 3 bases, the J end by 13 bases, with 26 bases between. Per germline, CDR1 SGDLS and CDR2 YYNGEE. The CDR3 sequence: CASSALGRMDQETQFF. In nucleotides, the CDR3 is TGTGCCAGCAGCGCCCTGGGGCGGATGGACCAAGAGACCCAGTTCTTC.

This clonotype was observed many times. The genes are TRBV11-2 and TRBJ2-1, with D maybe TRBD1 (5 bases). The CDR3 spans 17 residues. The germline V gene has CDR1 SGHAT and CDR2 FQNNGV. V was clipped by 2 bases and J by 3 bases, with 17 bases between them. CDR3 protein: CASSLNPQGVSYNEQFF. CDR3 sequence (DNA): TGTGCCAGCAGCTTAAACCCCCAAGGGGTGAGCTACAATGAGCAGTTCTTC. The full variable domain, rest sourced from reference TRBV11-2 and TRBJ2-1, is EAGVAQSPRYKIIEKRQSVAFWCNPISGHATLYWYQQILGQGPKLLIQFQNNGVVDDSQLPKDRFSAERLKGVDSTLKIQPAKLEDSAVYLCASSLNPQGVSYNEQFFGPGTRLTVL.

Turning to this clonotype: A far larger clone is one base from this, pointing to a likely read error. The chain has TRBV9 and TRBJ2-1; 7 nucleotides line up with TRBD2. The ends lost 1 base at V and 13 bases at J; junction bases unmatched: 14. This CDR3 is built from 15 residues. Germline values: CDR1 SGDLS, CDR2 YYNGEE. The CDR3 nucleotides are TGTGCCAGCAGCGTAAAGCGGGGTACCCAAGAGACCCAGTTCTTC. As protein: CASSVKRGTQETQFF. The full variable domain, completed using reference TRBV9 and TRBJ2-1, is DSGVTQTPKHLITATGQRVTLRCSPRSGDLSVYWYQQSLDQGLQFLIQYYNGEERAKGNILERFSAQQFPDLHSELNLSSLELGDSALYFCASSVKRGTQETQFFGPGTRLTVL.

Remarks on this clonotype: This likely traces to a read error, being one base from a far larger clone. CDR3 DNA: TGTGCCAGCAGCCAAGTTTACGAGCAGTACTTC. The encoded protein is CASSQVYEQYF. The chain has TRBV14 and TRBJ2-7; no reliable D call. Germline CDR1 is SGHDN and CDR2 is FVKESK. Between the trimmed V and J ends, which lost 1 base and 4 bases, there was a span of 2 bases. This CDR3 is built from 11 residues.

Turning to this clonotype: A far larger clone is off by one base, so a read error is likely. The genes are TRBV13 and TRBJ2-7, with 11 bases aligning to TRBD2. V gave up 0 bases and J gave up 7 bases; unmatched junction bases: 8. In germline, CDR1 is PRHDT, CDR2 FYEKMQ (reference sequence). The CDR3 sequence is 16 residues long. CDR3 nucleotides: TGTGCCAGCAGCTTAGGTCTAGCGGGAGGACCCAATGAGCAGTACTTC. Translating it yields CASSLGLAGGPNEQYF.